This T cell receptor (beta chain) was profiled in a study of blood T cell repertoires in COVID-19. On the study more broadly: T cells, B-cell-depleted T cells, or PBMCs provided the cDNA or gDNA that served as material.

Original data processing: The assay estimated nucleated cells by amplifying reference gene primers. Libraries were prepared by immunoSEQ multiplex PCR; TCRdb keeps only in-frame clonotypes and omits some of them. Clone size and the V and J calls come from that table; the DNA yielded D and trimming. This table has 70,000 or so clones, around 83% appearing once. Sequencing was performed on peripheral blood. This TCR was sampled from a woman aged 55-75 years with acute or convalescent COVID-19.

CDR3 sequence (DNA): TGTGCCAGCAGCTTAGATAGGAGGACGGGGGAGCAGTACTTC. It encodes CASSLDRRTGEQYF. The rearrangement links TRBV11-2 to TRBJ2-7; maybe TRBD2 (5 bases). Germline V lookup: CDR1 SGHAT, CDR2 FQNNGV. This CDR3 is 14 amino acids long. Trimming left V 0 bases short and J 7 bases short, with 13 bases between.